This T cell receptor (beta chain) emerged from a study of early T cells in non-severe SARS-CoV-2 infection (dated by TCRdb to about 2021). Background for the entire study: Bulk RNA from unsorted whole blood was used for TCR sequencing, so alpha and beta chains could not be paired. On the study overall, not on this receptor specifically: Matching against VDJdb was skewed toward anti-spike CD8 responses, likely underestimated virus-specific expansions, and missed private and CD4 specificities.

The study was a case-control design nested within a healthcare worker cohort in London, UK, with weekly nasopharyngeal swab PCR tests and blood sampling. Healthcare workers were enrolled in the week of the UK lockdown, from 23 to 31 March 2020, and were followed every week for up to 16 weeks. About this clonotype: Its antigen has not been determined. No much larger clone exists at a distance of one base, and base qualities are not known.

The cysteine opens and the phenylalanine closes a CDR3 of 15 amino acids. The only DNA kept is the CDR3, 45 bases in frame from the first base. Trimming takes 1 base from V and 11 bases from J, and the germline ends sit 15 bases apart. CDR1 SNHLY and CDR2 FYNNEI were looked up in the germline V gene. Receptor amplification or capture employed 5' RACE. Reads for this sample came from a NextSeq 500. To correct for sequencing error and PCR bias, the TCR library protocol tagged individual cDNA molecules with unique molecular identifiers. Sequencing covered both TCR alpha and beta chains, and within each sample the abundances of alpha and beta sequences were tightly co-correlated. Under the source paper's analysis protocol: Decombinator V4 was used to annotate the V gene, J gene and CDR3 of the TCR sequences. TCRs were defined as expanded if a significant change between any two time points was detected under a Poisson model with p below 0.0001. TCR abundances were normalised to the total number of TCRs sequenced per sample and were expressed as counts per million. MAIT TCRs were defined by TRAV1-2 paired with TRAJ12, TRAJ20 or TRAJ33, and iNKT TCRs by TRAV10 paired with TRAJ18. VDJdb, accessed on 1 November 2021, was searched for TCRs annotated for CMV, EBV and SARS-CoV-2, and TCRs annotated for more than one antigen were excluded. TCRdb reprocessing: public reads trimmed at Q25 with fastp, clones called with MiXCR, in-frame beta chains kept. Each CDR3 protein appears once, grouped with its most common genes and DNA. TCRdb, rather than the study authors, made the V and J calls. In all, the sample holds 63,000 or so distinct CDR3 sequences, and 10% to 12% of those were seen once. The top ten clones comprise 4.5% to 7% of the sample.

The receptor was isolated from an adult who was a healthcare worker with PCR-confirmed SARS-CoV-2 infection or an uninfected control (not recorded which). The chain links TRBV2 with TRBJ1-6; confidence is insufficient to name the D gene. The source material was whole blood, sampled at baseline. The CDR3: CASSEVGRPIAPLHF. The nucleotide sequence is given as TGTGCCAGCAGTGAAGTTGGACGGCCGATAGCACCCCTCCACTTT.